Below, 20 T cell receptor beta chains from the same sample are listed, as sequenced in a study of shared clonotypes between healthy human individuals (dated by TCRdb to 2020 to 2021). CD8 naive samples were CD45RO-negative cells positively selected for CCR7, giving a CD45RA+CCR7+ population that excluded TemRA cells. Preparation of the library involved the immunoSEQ multiplex PCR assay. In its TCRdb copy, this immuneACCESS table keeps in-frame sequences only and misses some clones. Where compared with another copy, unresolved V genes explain less than half of these, and the others have no known cause. The sample table lists some 2.1 million clones, 90% to 95% of them with a count of one. The ten largest clones capture over 1.5% of the sample. Sequencing input: naive CD8+ T cells from PBMCs. The cell subset or site label corresponds to: CD45RA+CCR7+. The receptors shown here come from a man in his late teens or twenties in good health. Some clones in this sample may be carry-over from other donors' samples.

This chain joins TRBV6-5 and TRBJ1-4; maybe TRBD1 (5 bases). V was shortened by 4 bases and J by 0 bases, with 9 bases between the two germline ends. Germline V gene lookup returns CDR1 MNHEY and CDR2 SVGAGI. The CDR3 is 15 residues long. The CDR3 here is CASSLGRATNEKLFF. The CDR3, as DNA: TGTGCCAGCAGTTTGGGACGTGCAACTAATGAAAAACTGTTTTTT.

CDR3 region: CASSSLRGPQETQYF. The CDR3 bases are TGTGCCAGCAGCTCATTGAGGGGTCCCCAAGAGACCCAGTACTTC. The V and J genes are TRBV7-8 and TRBJ2-5; D may correspond to TRBD1 or TRBD2 (5 bases each). The V end was cut by 4 bases, the J end by 1 base, with 13 bases between. Germline lookup yields CDR1 SGHVS and CDR2 FQNEAQ. The CDR3 is made up of 15 amino acids. The full variable domain, completed using reference TRBV7-8 and TRBJ2-5, is GAGVSQSPRYKVAKRGQDVALRCDPISGHVSLFWYQQALGQGPEFLTYFQNEAQLDKSGLPSDRFFAERPEGSVSTLKIQRTQQEDSAVYLCASSSLRGPQETQYFGPGTRLLVL.

This chain uses TRBV28 with TRBJ1-1; D perhaps matches TRBD1 (5 bases). The CDR3 covers 15 residues. Germline CDR1 is MDHEN and CDR2 is SYDVKM. Trimming removed 2 bases at V and 8 bases at J, with 18 bases between. The CDR3 is CASSLAQGAKVEAFF. CDR3 DNA: TGTGCCAGCAGTTTAGCCCAGGGCGCTAAAGTAGAAGCTTTCTTT.

The rearrangement links TRBV27 to TRBJ1-2; D not certain. Trimming cost V 5 bases and J 1 base, with 14 bases left between them. Germline assignment: CDR1 MNHEY and CDR2 SMNVEV (reference sequence). The CDR3 sequence is 15 residues long. The CDR3 bases are TGTGCCAGCAGTCCCCAAAGACACATTAACTATGGCTACACCTTC. Protein: CASSPQRHINYGYTF.

The J gene is TRBJ2-2, the V gene TRBV4-1; D gene uncertain. Trimming took off 3 bases at V and 4 bases at J, with 15 bases between the two ends. The CDR3 spans 16 residues. Germline CDR1 and CDR2: MGHRA and YSYEKL. For the CDR3, the DNA is TGCGCCAGCAGCCAGTTGTCGACCCTTATCACCGGGGAGCTGTTTTTT. Translation gives CASSQLSTLITGELFF.

The chain uses TRBV18 and TRBJ1-5; no definite D call. This CDR3 is built from 16 residues. Trimming removed 3 bases at V and 3 bases at J, with 15 bases between. Germline V gene lookup returns CDR1 KGHSH and CDR2 LQKENI. The CDR3 protein is CASSPVATGPNQPQHF. CDR3 DNA sequence: TGTGCCAGCTCACCCGTGGCTACGGGCCCCAATCAGCCCCAGCATTTT.

This chain uses TRBV29-1 with TRBJ2-2; no definite D call. The length of the CDR3 is 16 residues. The germline V gene encodes CDR1 SQVTM and CDR2 ANQGSEA. The V end lost 0 bases, the J end lost 3 bases, and 14 bases lay between the germline ends. The CDR3 DNA reads TGCAGCGTTGAAGAAGCATCGCTGTTTCACACCGGGGAGCTGTTTTTT. The encoded protein is CSVEEASLFHTGELFF.

In regard to this clone: Other nucleotide sequences in the sample specify the same CDR3. The CDR3 bases are TGTGCCAGCTCACCATCGAGGGCGAACACCGGGGAGCTGTTTTTT. Translated: CASSPSRANTGELFF. The J gene is TRBJ2-2, the V gene TRBV18, with D possibly matching TRBD2 (5 bases). Trimming shortened V by 2 bases and J by 0 bases, and 7 bases separated the two germline ends. CDR1 is KGHSH and CDR2 is LQKENI in the germline V gene. The CDR3 totals 15 residues.

The chain combines TRBV6-6 with TRBJ2-1; 7 nucleotides match TRBD1. Losses at the gene ends were 7 bases for V and 4 bases for J; bases not matched to a gene: 10. The V gene's germline CDR1 is MNHNY and CDR2 SVGAGI (reference sequence). CDR3 length equals 15 residues. The CDR3 reads CASTVSGTAYNEQFF. The CDR3, as DNA: TGTGCCAGCACCGTCTCCGGGACAGCTTACAATGAGCAGTTCTTC.

In nucleotides, the CDR3 is TGTGCCAGCAGTTTTTTGACGGACCAAGAGACCCAGTACTTC. Its translation is CASSFLTDQETQYF. This chain connects TRBV27 to TRBJ2-5; D is unresolved. Germline values: CDR1 MNHEY, CDR2 SMNVEV (reference sequence). V lost 3 bases and J lost 0, with 8 bases in between. This CDR3 region has 14 residues.

This chain connects TRBV6-1 to TRBJ1-1; D possibly corresponds to TRBD1 (5 bases). Germline V gene data show CDR1 as MNHNS and CDR2 as SASEGT. Trimming stripped 0 bases from V and 6 bases from J, with 14 bases between. CDR3 length equals 15 residues. Written as DNA, the CDR3 is TGTGCCAGCAGTGAAGCGGGGAGGGGCGACCCTGAAGCTTTCTTT. This translates into CASSEAGRGDPEAFF.

This chain uses TRBV14 with TRBJ2-5; D not resolved. Germline assignment: CDR1 SGHDN and CDR2 FVKESK. The V and J ends lost 3 bases and 1 base respectively, with 6 bases between them. The CDR3 is made up of 13 amino acids. This CDR3 reads CASSQYSQETQYF. In DNA, the CDR3 is TGTGCCAGCAGCCAGTACAGCCAAGAGACCCAGTACTTC. Full variable domain (remainder filled in from reference TRBV14 and TRBJ2-5): EAGVTQFPSHSVIEKGQTVTLRCDPISGHDNLYWYRRVMGKEIKFLLHFVKESKQDESGMPNNRFLAERTGGTYSTLKVQPAELEDSGVYFCASSQYSQETQYFGPGTRLLVL.

The CDR3 region has the DNA TGTGCCAGCAGCCGAAGGGACTACCTCCTTGAGCAGTTCTTC. Its translation is CASSRRDYLLEQFF. The chain carries TRBV5-4 and TRBJ2-1, with 7 nucleotides matching TRBD2. The ends lost 4 bases at V and 9 bases at J; junction bases unmatched: 10. CDR3 size: 14 residues. Germline loops: CDR1 SGHNT, CDR2 YYREEE (reference sequence).

The chain recombines TRBV28 with TRBJ2-3; 7 positions match TRBD2. There are 14 residues in the CDR3. The trim removed 7 bases at V and 3 bases at J, leaving 7 bases unmatched. Germline V gene lookup returns CDR1 MDHEN and CDR2 SYDVKM. The CDR3 DNA is TGTGCCAGCAACCCAGGCGGGAGTACAGATACGCAGTATTTT. Protein sequence: CASNPGGSTDTQYF.

The rearrangement uses TRBV9 and TRBJ1-2, with D uncertain. Trimming took 3 bases from V and 6 from J, leaving 6 bases between them. From germline, CDR1 is SGDLS and CDR2 YYNGEE. The CDR3 runs 11 residues. The CDR3 nucleotides read TGTGCCAGCAGCGCAACTCATGGCTACACCTTC. It specifies CASSATHGYTF.

The CDR3: CASSYLGLAAYEQYF. The CDR3 bases are TGTGCCAGCAGTTACCTGGGACTAGCCGCCTACGAGCAGTACTTC. This chain connects TRBV6-6 to TRBJ2-7, with TRBD2 matching over 9 bases. J was trimmed by 2 bases and V by 2 bases; bases with no gene match: 4. Germline-derived CDR1 and CDR2 are MNHNY and SVGAGI (reference sequence). The CDR3 has 15 residues.

To note about this clone: The sample has other DNA sequences that encode this CDR3 too. The chain has TRBV7-9 and TRBJ1-2; D uncertain. The CDR3 covers 13 residues. CDR1 is SEHNR, CDR2 FQNEAQ, per germline (reference sequence). V lost 0 bases and J 6 bases, leaving 8 bases between the germline ends. The CDR3 sequence: CASSLAGIDGYTF. Written as DNA, the CDR3 is TGTGCCAGCAGCTTAGCCGGGATTGATGGCTACACCTTC.

This clone came up a few times. The same CDR3 also results from other DNA sequences found in this sample. The CDR3 coding sequence is TGTGCCAGCAGTTCCCCCCGCGGCTATGGCTACACCTTC. It encodes CASSSPRGYGYTF. This rearrangement joins TRBV27 to TRBJ1-2, with unresolved D. Trimming pared 4 bases from V and 4 bases from J, leaving 10 bases between. The CDR3 runs to 13 residues. Germline-derived CDR1 and CDR2 are MNHEY and SMNVEV (reference sequence).

This clone was counted a single time. V usage is TRBV6-5 and J usage is TRBJ2-7; the match to TRBD2 covers 7 bases. V lost 5 bases to trimming and J lost 2 bases; unmatched junction nucleotides: 6. CDR1 is MNHEY and CDR2 is SVGAGI in the germline V gene. This CDR3 has 14 residues. The CDR3 protein is CASSRDYKAYEQYF. In DNA, the CDR3 is TGTGCCAGCAGTAGGGACTATAAGGCCTACGAGCAGTACTTC.

The chain joins TRBV28 to TRBJ2-7; 8 nucleotides line up with TRBD1. Trimming cost V 2 bases and J 3 bases; bases outside gene matches: 3. CDR1 is MDHEN, CDR2 SYDVKM, per germline. CDR3 length: 14 residues. CDR3 DNA: TGTGCCAGCAGTTTACCGGACAGGGACTACGAGCAGTACTTC. Protein sequence: CASSLPDRDYEQYF.